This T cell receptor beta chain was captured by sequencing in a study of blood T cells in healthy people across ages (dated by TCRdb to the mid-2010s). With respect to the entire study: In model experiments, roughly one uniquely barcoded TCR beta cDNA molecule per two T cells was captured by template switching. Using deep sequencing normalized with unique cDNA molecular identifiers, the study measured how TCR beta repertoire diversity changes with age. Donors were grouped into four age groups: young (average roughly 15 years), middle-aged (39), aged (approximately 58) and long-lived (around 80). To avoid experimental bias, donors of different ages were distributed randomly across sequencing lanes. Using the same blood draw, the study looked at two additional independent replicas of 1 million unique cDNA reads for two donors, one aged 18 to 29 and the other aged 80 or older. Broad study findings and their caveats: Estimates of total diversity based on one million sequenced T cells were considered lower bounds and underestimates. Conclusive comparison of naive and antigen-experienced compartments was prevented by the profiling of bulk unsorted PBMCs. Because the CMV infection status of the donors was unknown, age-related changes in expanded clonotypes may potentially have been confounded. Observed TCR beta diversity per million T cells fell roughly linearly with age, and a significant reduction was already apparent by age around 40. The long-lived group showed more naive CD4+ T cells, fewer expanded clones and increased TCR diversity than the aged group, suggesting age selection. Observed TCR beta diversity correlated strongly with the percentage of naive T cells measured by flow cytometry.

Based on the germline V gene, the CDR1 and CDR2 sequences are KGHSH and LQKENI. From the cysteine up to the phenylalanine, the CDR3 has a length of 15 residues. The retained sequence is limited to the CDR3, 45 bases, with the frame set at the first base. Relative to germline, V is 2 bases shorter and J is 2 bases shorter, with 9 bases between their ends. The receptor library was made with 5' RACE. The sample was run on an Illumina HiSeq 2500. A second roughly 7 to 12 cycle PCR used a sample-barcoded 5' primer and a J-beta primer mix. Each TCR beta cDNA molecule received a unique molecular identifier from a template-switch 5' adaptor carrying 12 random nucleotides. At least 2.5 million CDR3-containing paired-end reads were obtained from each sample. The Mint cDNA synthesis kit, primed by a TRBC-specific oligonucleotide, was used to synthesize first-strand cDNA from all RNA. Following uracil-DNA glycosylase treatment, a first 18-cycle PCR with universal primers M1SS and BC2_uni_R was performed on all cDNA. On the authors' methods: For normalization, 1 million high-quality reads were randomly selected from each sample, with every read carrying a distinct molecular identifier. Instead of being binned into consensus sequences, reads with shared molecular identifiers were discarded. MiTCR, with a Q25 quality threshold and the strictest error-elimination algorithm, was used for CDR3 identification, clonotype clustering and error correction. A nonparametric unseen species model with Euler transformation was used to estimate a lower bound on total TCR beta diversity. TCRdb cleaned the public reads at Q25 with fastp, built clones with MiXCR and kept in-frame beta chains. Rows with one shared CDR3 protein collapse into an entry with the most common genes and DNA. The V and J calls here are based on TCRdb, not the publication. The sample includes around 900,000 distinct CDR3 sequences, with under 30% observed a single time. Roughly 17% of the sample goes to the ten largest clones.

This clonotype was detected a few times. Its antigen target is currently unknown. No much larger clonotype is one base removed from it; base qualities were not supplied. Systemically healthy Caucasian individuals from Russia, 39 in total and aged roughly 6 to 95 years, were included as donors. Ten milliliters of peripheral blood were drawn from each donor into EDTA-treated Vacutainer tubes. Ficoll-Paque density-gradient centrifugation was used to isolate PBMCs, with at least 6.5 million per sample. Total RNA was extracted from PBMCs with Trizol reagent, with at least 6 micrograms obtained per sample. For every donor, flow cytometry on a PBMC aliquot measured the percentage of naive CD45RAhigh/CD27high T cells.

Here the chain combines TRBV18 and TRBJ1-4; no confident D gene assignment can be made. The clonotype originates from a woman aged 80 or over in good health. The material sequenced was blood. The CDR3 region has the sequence CASSPETRTNEKLFF. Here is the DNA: TGTGCCAGCTCACCAGAAACCCGGACTAATGAAAAACTGTTTTTT.